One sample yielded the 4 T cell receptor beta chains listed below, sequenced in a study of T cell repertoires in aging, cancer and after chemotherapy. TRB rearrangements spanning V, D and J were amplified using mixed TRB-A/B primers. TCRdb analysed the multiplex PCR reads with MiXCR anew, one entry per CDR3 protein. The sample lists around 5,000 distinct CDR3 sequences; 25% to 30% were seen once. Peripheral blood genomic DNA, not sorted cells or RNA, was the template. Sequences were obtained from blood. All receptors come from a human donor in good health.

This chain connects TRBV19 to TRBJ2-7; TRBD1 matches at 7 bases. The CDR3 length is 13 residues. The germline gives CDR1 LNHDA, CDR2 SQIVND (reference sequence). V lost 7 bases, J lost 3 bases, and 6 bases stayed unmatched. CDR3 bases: TGTGCCAGTACTGGACAGGACGACTACGAGCAGTACTTC. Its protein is CASTGQDDYEQYF.

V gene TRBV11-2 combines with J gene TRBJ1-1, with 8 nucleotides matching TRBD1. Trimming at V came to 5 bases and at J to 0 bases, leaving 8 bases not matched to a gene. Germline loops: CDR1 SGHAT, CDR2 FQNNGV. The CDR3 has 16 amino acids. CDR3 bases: TGTGCCAGCAGCCTACAGGGGGGCGGGATGAACACTGAAGCTTTCTTT. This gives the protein CASSLQGGGMNTEAFF.

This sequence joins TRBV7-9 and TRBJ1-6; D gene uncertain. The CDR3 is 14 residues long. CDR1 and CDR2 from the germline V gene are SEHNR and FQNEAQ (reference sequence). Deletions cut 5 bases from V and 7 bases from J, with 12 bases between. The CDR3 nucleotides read TGTGCCAGCAGCCCAGATCGAGGGAATTCACCCCTCCACTTT. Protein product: CASSPDRGNSPLHF.

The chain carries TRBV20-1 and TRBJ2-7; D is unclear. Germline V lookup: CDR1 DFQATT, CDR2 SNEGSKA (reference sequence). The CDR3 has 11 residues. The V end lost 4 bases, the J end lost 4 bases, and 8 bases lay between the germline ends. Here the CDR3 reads CSAITSYEQYF. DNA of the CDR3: TGCAGTGCTATAACCTCATACGAGCAGTACTTC.